This T cell receptor (beta chain) is from a study of Ad26.COV2.S vaccination and SARS-CoV-2 variants (dated by TCRdb to about 2021). About the investigation overall: Donors in the vaccine arm were drawn from COV1001, a phase I-IIa trial of Ad26.COV2.S in healthy adults that was multicentre, randomized, double-blind and placebo-controlled. Ad26.COV2.S was administered intramuscularly at 5 x 10^10 or 1 x 10^11 viral particles, either as a single shot or as two shots given 56 days apart. TCRbeta repertoire sequencing was used to assess the specificity and breadth of SARS-CoV-2-reactive T cell receptors after Ad26.COV2.S vaccination. A total of 32 samples were included in the TCR-sequenced set, comprising roughly 20 Ad26.COV2.S vaccine recipients, 5 placebo recipients and 8 SARS-CoV-2 convalescent individuals. Trial participants were randomized into five groups of five, in which low-dose or high-dose Ad26.COV2.S was given once or twice, or placebo was given on both occasions. Investigators did not know the trial group allocation while performing experiments and assessing outcomes.

The CDR3 covers 14 residues, taking in both the cysteine and the phenylalanine. Only the CDR3 region is kept as DNA, spanning 42 bases read in frame from base 1. The junction shows trimming of 7 bases on V and 8 bases on J, and the gene matches do not reach 11 bases of it. CDR1 and CDR2 (LNHDA, SQIVND) derive from the germline V gene (reference sequence). As for this clone: Its antigen is not yet known. No much larger clonotype is one base removed from it; base qualities were not supplied.

The immunoSEQ Assay was used to sequence TCRbeta CDR3 regions. After extraction, genomic DNA underwent amplification by bias-controlled multiplex PCR, followed by high-throughput sequencing. The authors' pipeline ran thus. Collapsing and filtering of sequences were performed to quantify the absolute abundance of each unique TCRbeta CDR3 region. T cell fraction was estimated by normalizing TCRbeta template counts to usable DNA, which was measured by amplifying reference genes present in all nucleated cells. Repertoire TCRs were annotated as SARS-CoV-2-specific by exact matching of V gene, CDR3 amino acid sequence and J gene to a known reactive TCR set. MIRA supplied the reference SARS-CoV-2 TCR set, which was filtered for enrichment in COVID-19-positive ImmuneCODE repertoires so that public or cross-reactive TCRs were removed. Using the MIRA antigens, annotated TCRs were further analysed by specific ORF or by position within an ORF. Breadth was defined as the number of annotated unique rearrangements divided by the total number of unique productive rearrangements, and depth was defined as the summed frequency of the annotated unique rearrangements. Two-sided Wilcoxon rank-sum tests were applied when comparing TCR breadth between groups. Not all clones reach the TCRdb copy of this immuneACCESS table, which keeps in-frame sequences only. Checked studies attribute under half of the gap to unresolved V genes and leave the rest unexplained. That table gives V, J and clone size, and the DNA gave D and trimming. Counted in this sample were hundreds of thousands of clones; around 87% of them appeared once. The top ten constitute roughly 3.2% of the sample.

Taken with the paper, the label for treatment or condition translates to: around 19 received Ad26.COV2.S at low or high dose, single or two shots; 5 received placebo; per-sample allocation not given. Repertoires of vaccine and placebo recipients were sequenced from samples collected on day 63 after the first injection. In Cohort 1b, 25 or so adults aged 18-55 years were enrolled at a single site in Boston, USA, between 29 July and 7 August 2020. As a vaccine, Ad26.COV2.S was a replication-incompetent adenovirus type 26 vector that expressed a prefusion-stabilized SARS-CoV-2 spike protein derived from the original Wuhan strain. The paper as a whole reports these results and caveats: Ad26.COV2.S recipients had higher spike-specific TCR breadth than placebo recipients (P = 0.0014). Non-spike TCR breadth was comparable between vaccine and placebo recipients, consistent with the vaccine containing only spike. According to the authors, total T cell responses may have been underestimated by the TCR breadth and depth analyses. Substantial breadth of spike-specific CD8+ and CD4+ T cell responses was reported after vaccination. The study lacked the statistical power to compare responses across vaccine doses or regimens.

Sequencing was performed on peripheral blood, taken in a trial of Ad26.COV2.S vaccine versus placebo. This clonotype originated in a person between 18 and 60 years old who received the Ad26.COV2.S COVID-19 vaccine or a placebo. Here the chain combines TRBV19 and TRBJ1-5, with TRBD1 matching 7 junction bases. The DNA reads TGTGCCAGTATGAAAGGCAGGGGGATCGAGCCCCAGCATTTT. It is translated as CASMKGRGIEPQHF.